The source of this T cell receptor (beta chain) is a study of cytomegalovirus exposure and HLA in healthy donors. Study summary: An earlier analysis found around 120 million unique TCR beta sequences from 200 million or so T cells. Counted in an early data release were roughly 81 million unique TCRs from HLA-typed donors.

Notes on the study in general: Listed as cytomegalovirus-associated were 150 to 200 TCR beta chains. Through in vitro validation, three CMV-associated chains were shown to be specific for CMV antigens.

The PCR was carried out with 60 Vbeta primers and 13 Jbeta primers. Repertoires were generated with immunoSEQ multiplex PCR, while TCRdb's copy carries only in-frame clones and drops some. The data contain roughly 150,000 clones, roughly 81% of them seen just once; the ten biggest clones take up approximately 2.5%. Germline-derived CDR1 and CDR2 are MNHEY and SMNVEV (reference sequence). V was shortened by 4 bases and J by 4 bases, with 11 bases between the two germline ends. The CDR3 consists of 14 residues. With regard to this clone: What it binds is unknown.

The sequenced sample was PBMCs. This chain joins TRBV27 and TRBJ2-1; D call uncertain. This clonotype was sampled from a man aged 25-45 years in good health and CMV-seropositive. CDR3 bases: TGTGCCAGCAGTTCGGCGAGCAGGTACAATGAGCAGTTCTTC. Encoded protein: CASSSASRYNEQFF.